The 4 T cell receptor beta chains given below trace back to one sample, sequenced in a study of OX40 agonist ivuxolimab in advanced cancers. Data came from immunoSEQ multiplex PCR; TCRdb stores just in-frame clones and leaves some out. The sample lists around 80,000 clones, around 85% occurring once. The material was CD4+ or CD8+ T cells sorted from blood, obtained in a trial of the OX40 agonist ivuxolimab. The origin of the receptors is an adult with an advanced solid tumor such as melanoma, head and neck, liver or kidney cancer.

This chain uses TRBV6-5 with TRBJ1-1, with D possibly TRBD1 on 6 matching bases. From germline, CDR1 is MNHEY and CDR2 SVGAGI. This CDR3 comprises 15 residues. V was pared by 0 bases and J by 3 bases, with 11 bases between. This chain's CDR3 is CASSYSKRGDTEAFF. Written as DNA, the CDR3 is TGTGCCAGCAGTTACTCGAAGAGGGGGGACACTGAAGCTTTCTTT.

The chain recombines TRBV29-1 with TRBJ2-5; possibly TRBD1 or TRBD2 for D (5 bases each). The end of the DNA aligns better with TRBJ2-7, so the J call may be wrong. CDR1 is SQVTM and CDR2 is ANQGSEA in the germline V gene. The CDR3 runs 11 residues. The CDR3 region has the DNA TGCAGCGTTAGGGACGGCTACGAGCAGTACTTC. This sequence encodes CSVRDGYEQYF.

The chain employs TRBV27 and TRBJ2-1; D is undetermined. V dropped 4 bases and J dropped 4 bases, with 17 bases sitting between them. Germline CDR1 is MNHEY and CDR2 is SMNVEV (reference sequence). This CDR3 comprises 16 residues. The CDR3 here is CASSYLGDTLYNEQFF. CDR3 DNA: TGTGCCAGCAGTTACCTCGGTGATACGCTATACAATGAGCAGTTCTTC.

J is TRBJ2-3 and V is TRBV7-9; 8 nucleotides agree with TRBD1. Per the germline V gene, CDR1 is SEHNR and CDR2 is FQNEAQ (reference sequence). The length of the CDR3 is 16 residues. Trimming removed 5 bases from V and 2 bases from J; junction bases left unmatched: 9. The CDR3 protein is CASSHRQGPHTDTQYF. The CDR3 DNA is TGTGCCAGCAGCCACCGACAGGGGCCTCACACAGATACGCAGTATTTT.